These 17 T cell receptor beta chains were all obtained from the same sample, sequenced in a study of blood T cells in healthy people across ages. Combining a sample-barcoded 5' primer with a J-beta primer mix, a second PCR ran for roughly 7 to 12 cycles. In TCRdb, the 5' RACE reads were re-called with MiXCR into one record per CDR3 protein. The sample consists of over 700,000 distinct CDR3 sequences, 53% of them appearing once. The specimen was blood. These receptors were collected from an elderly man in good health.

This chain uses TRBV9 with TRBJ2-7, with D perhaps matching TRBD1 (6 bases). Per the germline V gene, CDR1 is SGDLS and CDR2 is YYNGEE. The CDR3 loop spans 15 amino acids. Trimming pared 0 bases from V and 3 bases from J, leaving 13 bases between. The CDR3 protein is CASSVDRGSNYEQYF. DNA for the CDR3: TGTGCCAGCAGCGTAGATAGGGGGTCGAACTACGAGCAGTACTTC.

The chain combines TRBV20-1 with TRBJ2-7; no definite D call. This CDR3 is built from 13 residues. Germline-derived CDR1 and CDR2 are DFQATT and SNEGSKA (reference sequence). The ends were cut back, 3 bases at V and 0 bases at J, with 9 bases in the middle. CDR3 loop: CSASSRHSYEQYF. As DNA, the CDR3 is TGCAGTGCTAGTTCGAGACACTCCTACGAGCAGTACTTC.

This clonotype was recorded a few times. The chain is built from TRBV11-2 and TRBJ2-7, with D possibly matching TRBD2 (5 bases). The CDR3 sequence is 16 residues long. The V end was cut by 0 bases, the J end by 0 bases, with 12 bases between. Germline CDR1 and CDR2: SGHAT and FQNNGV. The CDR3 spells CASSLDQMGASYEQYF. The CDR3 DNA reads TGTGCCAGCAGCTTAGATCAAATGGGAGCCTCCTACGAGCAGTACTTC. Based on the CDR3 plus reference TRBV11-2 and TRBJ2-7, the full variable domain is EAGVAQSPRYKIIEKRQSVAFWCNPISGHATLYWYQQILGQGPKLLIQFQNNGVVDDSQLPKDRFSAERLKGVDSTLKIQPAKLEDSAVYLCASSLDQMGASYEQYFGPGTRLTVT.

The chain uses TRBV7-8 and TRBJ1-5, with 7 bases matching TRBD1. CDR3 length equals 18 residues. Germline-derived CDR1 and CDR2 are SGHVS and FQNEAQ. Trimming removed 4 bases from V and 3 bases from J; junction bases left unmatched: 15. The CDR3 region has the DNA TGTGCCAGCAGCTCGAGATTAAGGGACAGACAACTCAATCAGCCCCAGCATTTT. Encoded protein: CASSSRLRDRQLNQPQHF.

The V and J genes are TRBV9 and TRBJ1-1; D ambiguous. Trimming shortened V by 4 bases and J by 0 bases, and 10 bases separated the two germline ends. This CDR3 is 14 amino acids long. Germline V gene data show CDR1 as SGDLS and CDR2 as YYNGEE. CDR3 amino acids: CASSPFGLNTEAFF. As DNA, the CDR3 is TGTGCCAGCAGCCCCTTTGGGTTGAACACTGAAGCTTTCTTT.

The CDR3, as DNA: TGTGCCACAAGGAGGAACACCGGGGAGCTGTTTTTT. Its protein is CATRRNTGELFF. This chain joins TRBV6-6 and TRBJ2-2; unclear D gene. CDR1 is MNHNY and CDR2 is SVGAGI in the germline V gene (reference sequence). This CDR3 spans 12 amino acids. The ends were cut back, 10 bases at V and 1 base at J, with 7 bases in the middle.

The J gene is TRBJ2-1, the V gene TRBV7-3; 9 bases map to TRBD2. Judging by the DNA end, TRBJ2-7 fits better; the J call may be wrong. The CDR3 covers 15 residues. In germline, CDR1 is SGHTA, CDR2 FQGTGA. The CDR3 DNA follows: TGTGCCAGCAGCTTAGGCGGGAGGGCCTTAAATGAGCAGTACTTC. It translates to CASSLGGRALNEQYF.

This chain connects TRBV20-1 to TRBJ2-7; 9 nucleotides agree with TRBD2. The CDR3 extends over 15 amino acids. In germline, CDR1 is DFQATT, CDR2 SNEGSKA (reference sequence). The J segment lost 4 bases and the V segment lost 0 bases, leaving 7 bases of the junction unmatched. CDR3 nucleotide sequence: TGCAGTGCTAGAGATCTTAGCGGGAGTACTTACGAGCAGTACTTC. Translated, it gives CSARDLSGSTYEQYF.

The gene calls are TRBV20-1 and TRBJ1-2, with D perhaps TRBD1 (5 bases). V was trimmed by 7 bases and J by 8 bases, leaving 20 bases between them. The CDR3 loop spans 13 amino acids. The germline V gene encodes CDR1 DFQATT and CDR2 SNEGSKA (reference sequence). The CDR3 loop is CSVPGRGAGGYTF. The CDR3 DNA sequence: TGCAGTGTCCCCGGCCGGGGCGCGGGCGGCTACACCTTC.

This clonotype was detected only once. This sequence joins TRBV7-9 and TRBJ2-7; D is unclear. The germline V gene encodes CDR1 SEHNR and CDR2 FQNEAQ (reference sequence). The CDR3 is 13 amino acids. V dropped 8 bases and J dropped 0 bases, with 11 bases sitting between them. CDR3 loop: CASVASSSYEQYF. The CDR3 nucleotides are TGTGCCAGCGTCGCTTCTAGCTCCTACGAGCAGTACTTC.

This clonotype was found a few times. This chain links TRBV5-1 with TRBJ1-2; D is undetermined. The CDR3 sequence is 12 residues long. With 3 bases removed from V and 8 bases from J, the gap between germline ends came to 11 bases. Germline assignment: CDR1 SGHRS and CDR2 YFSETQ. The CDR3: CASSSDLEGYTF. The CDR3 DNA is TGCGCCAGCAGCTCGGATCTGGAGGGCTACACCTTC.

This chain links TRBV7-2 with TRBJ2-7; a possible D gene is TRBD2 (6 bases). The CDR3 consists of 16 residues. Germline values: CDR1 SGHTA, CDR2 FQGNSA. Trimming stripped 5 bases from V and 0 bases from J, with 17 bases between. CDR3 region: CASSAQLAVISYEQYF. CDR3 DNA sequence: TGTGCCAGCAGCGCACAATTAGCGGTTATCTCCTACGAGCAGTACTTC.

CDR3 sequence: CASSVDYQETQYF. The DNA of the CDR3 is TGTGCCAGCAGCGTTGATTATCAAGAGACCCAGTACTTC. The chain employs TRBV2 and TRBJ2-7, with D unclear. The better agreement between TRBJ2-5 and the DNA end casts doubt on the J call. The CDR3 totals 13 residues. The V gene's germline CDR1 is SNHLY and CDR2 FYNNEI.

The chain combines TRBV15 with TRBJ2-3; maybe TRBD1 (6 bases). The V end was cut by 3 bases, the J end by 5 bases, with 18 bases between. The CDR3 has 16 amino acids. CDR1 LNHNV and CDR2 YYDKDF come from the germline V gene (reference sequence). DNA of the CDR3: TGTGCCACCAGCAGGGTCCTAGGGGGTATCCTAGATACGCAGTATTTT. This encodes CATSRVLGGILDTQYF.

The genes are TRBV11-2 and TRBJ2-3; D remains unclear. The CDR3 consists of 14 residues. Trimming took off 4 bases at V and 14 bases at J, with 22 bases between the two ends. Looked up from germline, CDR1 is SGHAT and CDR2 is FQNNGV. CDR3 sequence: CASSSPLKHRDAYF. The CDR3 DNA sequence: TGTGCCAGCAGCTCGCCGTTAAAACACAGAGACGCGTATTTT.

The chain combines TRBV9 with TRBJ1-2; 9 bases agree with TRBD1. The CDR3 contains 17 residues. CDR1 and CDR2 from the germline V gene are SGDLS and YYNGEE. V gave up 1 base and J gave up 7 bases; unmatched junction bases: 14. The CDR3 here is CASSVWVPDRGSFGYTF. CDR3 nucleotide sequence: TGTGCCAGCAGCGTATGGGTCCCGGACAGGGGAAGCTTTGGCTACACCTTC.

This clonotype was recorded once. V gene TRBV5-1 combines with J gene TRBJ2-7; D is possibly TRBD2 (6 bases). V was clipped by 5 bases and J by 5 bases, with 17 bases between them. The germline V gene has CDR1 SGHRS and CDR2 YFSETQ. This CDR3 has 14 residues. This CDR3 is CASSPGMWGDEQYF. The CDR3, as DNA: TGCGCCAGCAGTCCTGGAATGTGGGGGGACGAGCAGTACTTC.